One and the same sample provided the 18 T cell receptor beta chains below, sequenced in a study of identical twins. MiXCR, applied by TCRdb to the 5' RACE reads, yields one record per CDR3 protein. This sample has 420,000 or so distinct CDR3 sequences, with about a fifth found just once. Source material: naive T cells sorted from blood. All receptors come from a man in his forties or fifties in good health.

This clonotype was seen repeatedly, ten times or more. The CDR3 protein is CASLSGGTSYEQYF. CDR3 sequence (DNA): TGCGCCAGCCTAAGCGGGGGAACCTCCTACGAGCAGTACTTC. The chain employs TRBV10-2 and TRBJ2-7; 8 positions agree with TRBD2. The CDR3 sequence is 14 residues long. Looked up from germline, CDR1 is WSHSY and CDR2 is SAAADI. Trimming removed 8 bases from V and 0 bases from J; junction bases left unmatched: 6.

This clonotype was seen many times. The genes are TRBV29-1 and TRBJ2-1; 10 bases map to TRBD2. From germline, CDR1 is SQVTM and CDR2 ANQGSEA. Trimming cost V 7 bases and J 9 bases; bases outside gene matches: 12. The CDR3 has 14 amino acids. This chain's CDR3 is CSATAGGRFGEQFF. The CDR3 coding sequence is TGCAGCGCCACAGCGGGGGGGCGTTTCGGTGAGCAGTTCTTC.

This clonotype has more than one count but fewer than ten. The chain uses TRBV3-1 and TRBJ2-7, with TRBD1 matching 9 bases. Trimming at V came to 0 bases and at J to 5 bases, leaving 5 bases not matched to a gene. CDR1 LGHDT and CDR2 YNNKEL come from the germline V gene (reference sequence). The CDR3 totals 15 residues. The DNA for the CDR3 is TGTGCCAGCAGCCAAGATTTTGACAGGGGGAACGAGCAGTACTTC. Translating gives CASSQDFDRGNEQYF.

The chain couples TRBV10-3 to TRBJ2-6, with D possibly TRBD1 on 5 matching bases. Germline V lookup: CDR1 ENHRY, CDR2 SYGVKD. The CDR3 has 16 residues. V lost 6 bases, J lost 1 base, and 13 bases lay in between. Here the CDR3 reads CAISPFSGSGANVLTF. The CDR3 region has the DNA TGTGCCATCAGCCCCTTCTCAGGGTCTGGGGCCAACGTCCTGACTTTC.

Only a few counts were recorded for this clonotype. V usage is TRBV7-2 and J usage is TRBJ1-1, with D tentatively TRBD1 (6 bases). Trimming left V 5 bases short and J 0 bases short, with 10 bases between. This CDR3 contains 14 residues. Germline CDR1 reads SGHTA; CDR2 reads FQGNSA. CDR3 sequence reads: CASSKQGMNTEAFF. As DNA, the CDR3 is TGTGCCAGCAGCAAGCAGGGGATGAACACTGAAGCTTTCTTT.

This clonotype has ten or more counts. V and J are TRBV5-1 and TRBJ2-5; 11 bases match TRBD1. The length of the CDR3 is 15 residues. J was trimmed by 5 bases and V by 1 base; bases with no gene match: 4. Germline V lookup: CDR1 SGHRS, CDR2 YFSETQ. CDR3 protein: CASSLTGQGEETQYF. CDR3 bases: TGCGCCAGCAGCTTGACGGGACAGGGGGAGGAGACCCAGTACTTC.

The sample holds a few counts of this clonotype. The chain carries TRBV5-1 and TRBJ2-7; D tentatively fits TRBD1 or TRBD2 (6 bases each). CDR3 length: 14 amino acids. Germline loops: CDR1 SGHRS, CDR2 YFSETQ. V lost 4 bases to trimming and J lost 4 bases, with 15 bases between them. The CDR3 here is CASSRPGGEYEQYF. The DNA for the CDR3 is TGCGCCAGCAGCCGCCCCGGGGGCGAGTACGAGCAGTACTTC.

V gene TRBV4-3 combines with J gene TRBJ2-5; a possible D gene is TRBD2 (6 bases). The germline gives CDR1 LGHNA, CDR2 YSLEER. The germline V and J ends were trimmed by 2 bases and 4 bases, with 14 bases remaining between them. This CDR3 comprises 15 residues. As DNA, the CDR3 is TGCGCCAGCAGCCAATCCCCCAGGGAGGTAGAGACCCAGTACTTC. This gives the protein CASSQSPREVETQYF.

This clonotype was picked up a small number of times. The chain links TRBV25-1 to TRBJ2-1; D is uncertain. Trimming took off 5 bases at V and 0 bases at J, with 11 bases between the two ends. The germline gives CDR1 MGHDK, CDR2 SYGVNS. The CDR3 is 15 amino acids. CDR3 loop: CASSTLGPSYNEQFF. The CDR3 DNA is TGTGCCAGCAGTACTTTAGGCCCCTCCTACAATGAGCAGTTCTTC.

CDR3 protein: CSASPGHFSNQPQHF. In DNA, the CDR3 is TGCAGTGCCTCACCGGGACATTTTAGCAATCAGCCCCAGCATTTT. The chain links TRBV20-1 to TRBJ1-5; D may be TRBD1 (6 bases). Germline V gene sequence: CDR1 DFQATT, CDR2 SNEGSKA (reference sequence). V shed 6 bases and J shed 0 bases, with 15 bases lying between them. The CDR3 contains 15 residues.

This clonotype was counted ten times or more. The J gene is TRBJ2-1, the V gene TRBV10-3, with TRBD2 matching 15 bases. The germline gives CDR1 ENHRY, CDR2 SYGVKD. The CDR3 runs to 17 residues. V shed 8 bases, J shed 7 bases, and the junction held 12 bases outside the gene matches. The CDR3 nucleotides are TGTGCCATCGGAGGAAGGACTAGCGGGAGGGATGAGAATGAGCAGTTCTTC. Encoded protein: CAIGGRTSGRDENEQFF.

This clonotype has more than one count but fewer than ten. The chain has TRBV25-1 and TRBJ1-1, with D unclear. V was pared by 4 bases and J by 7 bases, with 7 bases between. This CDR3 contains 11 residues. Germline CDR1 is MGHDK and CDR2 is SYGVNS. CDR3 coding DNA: TGTGCCAGCAGTGTCGTCGGTGAAGCTTTCTTT. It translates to CASSVVGEAFF.

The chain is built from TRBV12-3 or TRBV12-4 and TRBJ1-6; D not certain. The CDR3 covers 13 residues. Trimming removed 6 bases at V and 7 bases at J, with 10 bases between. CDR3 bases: TGTGCCAGCAGGCCCGGGCCCAATTCACCCCTCCACTTT. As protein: CASRPGPNSPLHF.

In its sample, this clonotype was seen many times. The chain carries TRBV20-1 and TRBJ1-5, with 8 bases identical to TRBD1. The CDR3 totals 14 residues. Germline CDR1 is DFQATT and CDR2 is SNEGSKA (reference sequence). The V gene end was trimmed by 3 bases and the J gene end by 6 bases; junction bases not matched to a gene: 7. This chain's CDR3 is CSASPGGEGQPQHF. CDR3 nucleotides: TGCAGTGCTAGTCCAGGGGGCGAGGGTCAGCCCCAGCATTTT.

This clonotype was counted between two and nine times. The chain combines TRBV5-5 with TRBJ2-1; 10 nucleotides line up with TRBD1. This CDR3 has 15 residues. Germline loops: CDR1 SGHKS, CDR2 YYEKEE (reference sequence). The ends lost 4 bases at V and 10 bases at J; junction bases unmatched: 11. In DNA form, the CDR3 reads TGTGCCAGCAGCCCGCGACAGGGGGCCCCATTGGAGCAGTTCTTC. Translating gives CASSPRQGAPLEQFF.

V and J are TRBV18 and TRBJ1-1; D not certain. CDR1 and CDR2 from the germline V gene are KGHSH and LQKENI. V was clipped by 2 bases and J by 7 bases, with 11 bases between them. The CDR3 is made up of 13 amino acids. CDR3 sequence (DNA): TGTGCCAGCTCACCAGGGAGTGGTGATGAAGCTTTCTTT. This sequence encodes CASSPGSGDEAFF. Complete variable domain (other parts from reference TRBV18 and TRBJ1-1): NAGVMQNPRHLVRRRGQEARLRCSPMKGHSHVYWYRQLPEEGLKFMVYLQKENIIDESGMPKERFSAEFPKEGPSILRIQQVVRGDSAAYFCASSPGSGDEAFFGQGTRLTVV.

The CDR3 DNA reads as TGCAGTGCTAGAGATGCATCCTACGAGCAGTACTTC. Translating it yields CSARDASYEQYF. The chain links TRBV20-1 to TRBJ2-7; D unresolved. The CDR3 runs to 12 residues. CDR1 and CDR2 from the germline V gene are DFQATT and SNEGSKA (reference sequence). V was trimmed by 0 bases and J by 1 base, leaving 4 bases between them.

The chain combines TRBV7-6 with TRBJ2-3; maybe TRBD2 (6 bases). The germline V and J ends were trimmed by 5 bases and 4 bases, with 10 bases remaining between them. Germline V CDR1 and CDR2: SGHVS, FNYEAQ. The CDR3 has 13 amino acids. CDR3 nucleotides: TGTGCCAGCAGCCAAGCTAGCGCAGATACGCAGTATTTT. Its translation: CASSQASADTQYF. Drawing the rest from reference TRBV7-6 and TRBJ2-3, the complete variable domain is GAGVSQSPRYKVTKRGQDVALRCDPISGHVSLYWYRQALGQGPEFLTYFNYEAQQDKSGLPNDRFSAERPEGSISTLTIQRTEQRDSAMYRCASSQASADTQYFGPGTRLTVL.